This TCR beta chain was sequenced for a study of blood T cell repertoires in COVID-19. Clones were sequenced by immunoSEQ multiplex PCR, and TCRdb holds only the in-frame ones, with some missing. There are about 270,000 clones in the sample; approximately 85% occur only once, and 9.1% lies in the top ten. Everyone who took part was roughly 18 to 90 years old, and they came from 24 US areas. The CDR3 contains 11 residues. Germline lookup yields CDR1 DFQATT and CDR2 SNEGSKA (reference sequence). V gave up 5 bases and J gave up 16 bases, with 18 bases separating them. This rearrangement joins TRBV20-1 to TRBJ1-5; no clear D gene. The sequencing input was PBMCs or T cells enriched from blood (not recorded which). This clonotype originated in a woman aged 45-60 years with acute COVID-19. CDR3 loop: CSAYAPAQIHF. CDR3 coding DNA: TGCAGTGCTTATGCCCCAGCGCAAATACATTTT.